Below are 18 T cell receptor beta chains sequenced from a single sample in a study of spatial heterogeneity in lung cancer (dated by TCRdb to between 2017 and 2020). Broad study findings and their caveats: The tumor nonsynonymous mutation count correlated with the number of expanded intratumoral alpha and beta TCRs.

The time point label, read with the paper, signifies: sample taken at primary tumor resection. For these receptors, no antigen is known. The receptor library was made with 5' RACE. The sequencer was a NextSeq 500. TCRdb reran the public reads through fastp at Q25 and MiXCR, keeping productive beta chains. When rows share a CDR3 protein, they turn into one entry using the most common DNA and genes. For this sample there are fewer than 2,500 distinct CDR3 sequences; around 9.3% appear just once. Jointly, the top ten make up approximately 12% of the sample. The source was lung tumor tissue, collected at surgery. The receptor set was obtained from a female donor with early-stage non-small cell lung cancer.

This clonotype is termed medium-sized. The V gene is TRBV25-1, the J gene TRBJ2-3; possibly TRBD2 for D (6 bases). CDR1 and CDR2 (germline): MGHDK, SYGVNS. Trimming left V 1 base short and J 0 bases short, with 11 bases between. The CDR3 extends over 16 amino acids. This CDR3 reads CASSEFGGASTDTQYF. CDR3 sequence (DNA): TGTGCCAGCAGTGAATTTGGCGGGGCGAGCACAGATACGCAGTATTTT.

By sample fraction, this clonotype is medium-sized. The chain carries TRBV5-4 and TRBJ1-2; D is ambiguous. The CDR3 contains 13 residues. Germline V gene lookup returns CDR1 SGHNT and CDR2 YYREEE (reference sequence). V was trimmed by 0 bases and J by 3 bases, leaving 6 bases between them. The CDR3 DNA sequence: TGTGCCAGCAGCTTGGTAACTGACTATGGCTACACCTTC. Protein product: CASSLVTDYGYTF.

This clonotype is labeled medium-sized. V is TRBV9 and J is TRBJ1-4; no clear D gene. Trimming pared 3 bases from V and 10 bases from J, leaving 16 bases between. The germline V gene has CDR1 SGDLS and CDR2 YYNGEE. The CDR3 length is 14 residues. This chain's CDR3 is CASSDSGRAGKLFF. The CDR3 nucleotides are TGTGCCAGCAGCGACAGCGGAAGGGCTGGAAAACTGTTTTTT.

J is TRBJ2-4 and V is TRBV5-6; D call uncertain. Germline V gene sequence: CDR1 SGHDT, CDR2 YYEEEE. The CDR3 consists of 13 residues. The V end lost 4 bases, the J end lost 10 bases, and 15 bases lay between the germline ends. The CDR3 reads CASSPGRRSIQYF. As DNA, the CDR3 is TGTGCCAGCAGCCCTGGCAGACGCTCGATTCAGTACTTC. The complete variable domain, with remaining parts taken from reference TRBV5-6 and TRBJ2-4, reads DAGVTQSPTHLIKTRGQQVTLRCSPKSGHDTVSWYQQALGQGPQFIFQYYEEEERQRGNFPDRFSGHQFPNYSSELNVNALLLGDSALYLCASSPGRRSIQYFGAGTRLSVL.

By sample share, this clonotype is medium-sized. J is TRBJ1-3 and V is TRBV5-1; tentatively, D is TRBD1 (6 bases). The ends were cut back, 2 bases at V and 0 bases at J, with 9 bases in the middle. Germline-derived CDR1 and CDR2 are SGHRS and YFSETQ. This CDR3 contains 15 residues. CDR3 loop: CASSFGGGSGNTIYF. The DNA of the CDR3 is TGCGCCAGCAGCTTCGGAGGGGGCTCTGGAAACACCATATATTTT.

By share of the sample, this clonotype is medium-sized (0.01 to 0.1%). V is TRBV5-5 and J is TRBJ2-7; D uncertain. The CDR3 sequence is 11 residues long. Germline V gene lookup returns CDR1 SGHKS and CDR2 YYEKEE (reference sequence). V was pared by 3 bases and J by 7 bases, with 8 bases between. The CDR3 loop reads CASSYGREQYF. Written as DNA, the CDR3 is TGTGCCAGCAGCTACGGACGGGAGCAGTACTTC. Supplemented by reference TRBV5-5 and TRBJ2-7, the full variable domain reads DAGVTQSPTHLIKTRGQQVTLRCSPISGHKSVSWYQQVLGQGPQFIFQYYEKEERGRGNFPDRFSARQFPNYSSELNVNALLLGDSALYLCASSYGREQYFGPGTRLTVT.

The CDR3 DNA is TGTGCCAGCAGTTTTGGAGGGAGCCAAGAGACCCAGTACTTC. It translates to CASSFGGSQETQYF. The chain joins TRBV12-3 or TRBV12-4 to TRBJ2-5, with a possible D match to TRBD2 (6 bases). This CDR3 has 14 amino acids. V lost 3 bases and J 1 base, leaving 9 bases between the germline ends.

By share, this clonotype counts as medium-sized (0.01 to 0.1%). The V and J genes are TRBV7-9 and TRBJ1-1; D is possibly TRBD1 (5 bases). CDR1 and CDR2 from the germline V gene are SEHNR and FQNEAQ (reference sequence). Between the trimmed V and J ends, which lost 0 bases and 6 bases, there was a span of 14 bases. The CDR3 covers 15 residues. The CDR3 DNA follows: TGTGCCAGCAGCTTAGCGGGCAGGGAAATCCCTGAAGCTTTCTTT. It codes for CASSLAGREIPEAFF.

This rearrangement joins TRBV5-1 to TRBJ2-3, with TRBD2 as a possible D gene (5 bases). Germline V gene sequence: CDR1 SGHRS, CDR2 YFSETQ. CDR3 length: 14 amino acids. V was cut by 6 bases and J by 2 bases, with 13 bases left in between. The CDR3 nucleotides are TGCGCCAGCAATGAGGGAGAGTTCACAGATACGCAGTATTTT. This translates into CASNEGEFTDTQYF.

Sample share makes this clonotype medium-sized (0.01 to 0.1%). This sequence joins TRBV7-8 and TRBJ1-5; 8 bases match TRBD1. CDR1 and CDR2 from the germline V gene are SGHVS and FQNEAQ. The CDR3 contains 15 residues. With V trimmed by 0 bases and J by 8 bases, 6 bases remained unmatched. CDR3 in amino acids: CASSLATGAREPQHF. CDR3 coding DNA: TGTGCCAGCAGCTTAGCGACAGGGGCGAGGGAGCCCCAGCATTTT.

Within the sample, this clonotype is medium-sized. The chain recombines TRBV6-5 with TRBJ2-7; D perhaps matches TRBD2 (6 bases). Trimming cost V 0 bases and J 6 bases, with 18 bases left between them. Germline V CDR1 and CDR2: MNHEY, SVGAGI. The CDR3 loop spans 16 amino acids. CDR3 sequence reads: CASSYSRRGGGLEQYF. The CDR3 coding sequence is TGTGCCAGCAGTTACTCGAGAAGGGGAGGAGGTCTCGAGCAGTACTTC.

By share of the sample, this clonotype is medium-sized. This chain's CDR3 is CASRPPDKTSYSNQPQHF. The DNA for the CDR3 is TGTGCCAGCAGACCCCCCGACAAGACTTCATATAGCAATCAGCCCCAGCATTTT. The chain links TRBV7-9 to TRBJ1-5, with D uncertain. Trimming took 6 bases from V and 0 from J, leaving 21 bases between them. Germline assignment: CDR1 SEHNR and CDR2 FQNEAQ (reference sequence). The CDR3 is 18 residues long.

About this clonotype itself: A much larger clone lies one base from this, so it may be a read error. This sequence joins TRBV20-1 and TRBJ2-5; TRBD2 matches at 8 bases. The CDR3 has 15 residues. The V gene end was trimmed by 0 bases and the J gene end by 5 bases; junction bases not matched to a gene: 8. Germline assignment: CDR1 DFQATT and CDR2 SNEGSKA (reference sequence). This CDR3 is CSARDLGLVEETQYF. The CDR3 DNA reads TGCAGTGCTAGAGATTTGGGACTAGTGGAGGAGACCCAGTACTTC.

By frequency in the sample, this clonotype is medium-sized. V usage is TRBV11-2 and J usage is TRBJ1-2; D is ambiguous. This CDR3 has 14 amino acids. The V and J ends lost 0 bases and 8 bases respectively, with 13 bases between them. CDR1 and CDR2 from the germline V gene are SGHAT and FQNNGV. The CDR3 spells CASSLDPEAVGYTF. CDR3 coding DNA: TGTGCCAGCAGCTTAGATCCAGAAGCCGTAGGCTACACCTTC.

The chain combines TRBV29-1 with TRBJ1-1; D remains ambiguous. The CDR3 is made up of 14 amino acids. The germline CDR1 and CDR2 sequences are SQVTM and ANQGSEA. Trimming shortened V by 5 bases and J by 2 bases, and 15 bases separated the two germline ends. For the CDR3, the DNA is TGCAGCGTTAAAAACCGGGCCGCAAACACTGAAGCTTTCTTT. It encodes CSVKNRAANTEAFF. The entire variable domain, with the rest obtained from reference TRBV29-1 and TRBJ1-1, is as follows: SAVISQKPSRDICQRGTSLTIQCQVDSQVTMMFWYRQQPGQSLTLIATANQGSEATYESGFVIDKFPISRPNLTFSTLTVSNMSPEDSSIYLCSVKNRAANTEAFFGQGTRLTVV.

V gene TRBV5-6 combines with J gene TRBJ2-3; D not resolved. CDR3 length equals 13 residues. Germline V lookup: CDR1 SGHDT, CDR2 YYEEEE. The V gene lost 3 bases and the J gene lost 4 bases, with 9 bases spanning the gap. The CDR3 sequence is CASSSRPADTQYF. CDR3 bases: TGTGCCAGCAGCTCCCGTCCCGCAGATACGCAGTATTTT.

Judged by abundance, this clonotype is medium-sized (0.01 to 0.1%). V usage is TRBV13 and J usage is TRBJ2-1, with 9 bases that match TRBD1. Germline V gene lookup returns CDR1 PRHDT and CDR2 FYEKMQ (reference sequence). The V and J ends lost 5 bases and 7 bases, in that order; junction bases with no gene match: 9. CDR3 length: 15 amino acids. The CDR3 sequence is CASSPRDRVGNEQFF. CDR3 in DNA: TGTGCCAGCAGCCCGCGGGACAGGGTCGGGAATGAGCAGTTCTTC.

Concerning this clonotype: It may be a read error: a sequence one base away is much more abundant. The rearrangement links TRBV19 to TRBJ2-5; TRBD1 is a possible D gene (6 bases). The CDR3 runs to 13 residues. Trimming took 3 bases from V and 5 from J, leaving 10 bases between them. The V gene's germline CDR1 is LNHDA and CDR2 SQIVND (reference sequence). The CDR3 bases are TGTGCCAGTAGTATCAGGGGTGAGGAGACCCAGTACTTC. It encodes CASSIRGEETQYF.